These 17 T cell receptor beta chains share one sample of origin, sequenced in a study of identical twins. TCRdb fed the 5' RACE reads into MiXCR, producing one record per CDR3 protein. This table holds 400,000 to 550,000 distinct CDR3 sequences, over 11% found once. These data were likewise used in another study, on yellow fever vaccine responses in identical twins.

Sequencing was carried out using CD4+ T cells sorted from blood. These receptors were obtained from a woman in her late teens or twenties in good health.

This clonotype was detected a few times. V is TRBV15 and J is TRBJ2-1, with a weak D call TRBD2 (6 bases). Germline lookup yields CDR1 LNHNV and CDR2 YYDKDF (reference sequence). The CDR3 length is 16 residues. V lost 8 bases, J lost 8 bases, and 25 bases lay in between. The CDR3: CATSRGVRGSGDEQFF. The CDR3 DNA reads as TGTGCCACCTCTCGAGGGGTAAGGGGCTCGGGGGATGAGCAGTTCTTC.

This rearrangement joins TRBV20-1 to TRBJ2-7, with unresolved D. V was pared by 1 base and J by 6 bases, with 13 bases between. Germline CDR1 is DFQATT and CDR2 is SNEGSKA (reference sequence). This CDR3 is built from 13 residues. The CDR3 is CSARGISRGEQYF. The CDR3 DNA follows: TGCAGTGCTAGAGGGATTAGTCGCGGCGAGCAGTACTTC.

This clonotype was observed at least ten times. The chain is built from TRBV5-1 and TRBJ2-7, with a possible D match to TRBD1 (5 bases). Germline CDR1 and CDR2: SGHRS and YFSETQ. The CDR3 has 14 residues. V gave up 0 bases and J gave up 2 bases, with 9 bases separating them. CDR3 in DNA: TGCGCCAGCAGCTTGGCCCCAGGGACCTACGAGCAGTACTTC. Residues: CASSLAPGTYEQYF.

This clonotype has more than one count but fewer than ten. The chain carries TRBV20-1 and TRBJ2-3; D is undetermined. The CDR3 runs 12 residues. The V gene's germline CDR1 is DFQATT and CDR2 SNEGSKA (reference sequence). V was shortened by 5 bases and J by 8 bases, with 14 bases between the two germline ends. CDR3 nucleotide sequence: TGCAGTGCTCCCCTTGGGATTCCTACGCAGTATTTT. The encoded protein is CSAPLGIPTQYF.

The rearrangement uses TRBV5-6 and TRBJ2-2; the D gene is possibly TRBD2 (5 bases). The CDR3 has 13 residues. Trimming cost V 4 bases and J 4 bases, with 8 bases left between them. Per the germline V gene, CDR1 is SGHDT and CDR2 is YYEEEE. Written as DNA, the CDR3 is TGTGCCAGCAGCGGACTGGTCACCGGGGAGCTGTTTTTT. The encoded protein is CASSGLVTGELFF. The whole variable domain, remainder taken from reference TRBV5-6 and TRBJ2-2, is DAGVTQSPTHLIKTRGQQVTLRCSPKSGHDTVSWYQQALGQGPQFIFQYYEEEERQRGNFPDRFSGHQFPNYSSELNVNALLLGDSALYLCASSGLVTGELFFGEGSRLTVL.

The chain joins TRBV7-9 to TRBJ2-7; 7 bases map to TRBD1. The CDR3 runs 15 residues. Germline V lookup: CDR1 SEHNR, CDR2 FQNEAQ (reference sequence). V was clipped by 6 bases and J by 4 bases; unmatched bases: 12. CDR3 in DNA: TGTGCCAGCAGTCATCTCCGGGACAGACCTTACGAGCAGTACTTC. This sequence encodes CASSHLRDRPYEQYF.

This rearrangement joins TRBV6-1 to TRBJ2-4; D call uncertain. The CDR3 runs to 14 residues. V was clipped by 5 bases and J by 2 bases, with 10 bases between them. CDR1 and CDR2 (germline): MNHNS, SASEGT. The CDR3 nucleotides are TGTGCCAGCAGTCAAGGTTTAACCAAAAACATTCAGTACTTC. Translation: CASSQGLTKNIQYF.

The V gene is TRBV29-1, the J gene TRBJ1-2, with a tentative D call TRBD1 (6 bases). This CDR3 is built from 14 residues. Trimming shortened V by 4 bases and J by 4 bases, and 16 bases separated the two germline ends. CDR1 is SQVTM and CDR2 is ANQGSEA in the germline V gene. Here the CDR3 reads CSVVPAGASYGYTF. In DNA, the CDR3 is TGCAGCGTTGTTCCGGCAGGGGCTAGCTATGGCTACACCTTC. The variable domain in full, completed from reference TRBV29-1 and TRBJ1-2, reads SAVISQKPSRDICQRGTSLTIQCQVDSQVTMMFWYRQQPGQSLTLIATANQGSEATYESGFVIDKFPISRPNLTFSTLTVSNMSPEDSSIYLCSVVPAGASYGYTFGSGTRLTVV.

There are a few counts of this clonotype. V usage is TRBV10-3 and J usage is TRBJ2-3, with 7 bases lining up with TRBD1. V dropped 6 bases and J dropped 1; count of bases not matched to a gene: 4. Per the germline V gene, CDR1 is ENHRY and CDR2 is SYGVKD. The CDR3 contains 14 residues. CDR3 amino acids: CAIRLTGGTDTQYF. In DNA form, the CDR3 reads TGTGCCATCAGATTAACAGGGGGCACAGATACGCAGTATTTT.

The chain joins TRBV20-1 to TRBJ2-5, with 13 bases matching TRBD2. Germline V lookup: CDR1 DFQATT, CDR2 SNEGSKA (reference sequence). Trimming took 5 bases from V and 1 from J; bases not matched to a gene: 13. The length of the CDR3 is 18 residues. This CDR3 is CSADPFFGTSGAQETQYF. The DNA of the CDR3 is TGCAGTGCTGACCCATTCTTCGGGACTAGCGGGGCCCAAGAGACCCAGTACTTC.

This clonotype turned up a few times. Its ends do not fully match the called genes, so a read error is possible. The genes are TRBV7-7 and TRBJ2-5; no reliable D call. Per the germline V gene, CDR1 is SSHAT and CDR2 is FNYEAQ (reference sequence). The CDR3 covers 13 residues. The CDR3 DNA is TGTGCTAGCAGCTTGAGGAGTGCGGAGACCCAGTACTTC. As protein: CASSLRSAETQYF.

Only a few counts were recorded for this clonotype. The chain carries TRBV7-9 and TRBJ2-1; TRBD2 aligns across 16 bases. Germline CDR1 is SEHNR and CDR2 is FQNEAQ (reference sequence). The CDR3 sequence is 16 residues long. Trimming at V came to 0 bases and at J to 14 bases, leaving 7 bases not matched to a gene. Written as DNA, the CDR3 is TGTGCCAGCAGCTTAGCGCCCGGGACTAGCGGGAGGGCGGAGTTCTTC. Its protein is CASSLAPGTSGRAEFF.

The chain joins TRBV29-1 to TRBJ2-7; 7 nucleotides agree with TRBD2. V shed 1 base and J 6 bases; nucleotides not matched to a gene: 6. Germline lookup yields CDR1 SQVTM and CDR2 ANQGSEA. The CDR3 is made up of 13 amino acids. CDR3 bases: TGCAGCGTTGAAGGAGCGGGACTTGCCGAGCAGTACTTC. Protein sequence: CSVEGAGLAEQYF.

The sample holds many counts of this clonotype. The chain has TRBV7-2 and TRBJ2-1, with D perhaps matching TRBD1 (5 bases). Germline V gene data show CDR1 as SGHTA and CDR2 as FQGNSA. CDR3 size: 16 residues. V lost 1 base, J lost 2 bases, and 12 bases lay in between. The CDR3 sequence: CASSLVAGMAYNEQFF. The CDR3 nucleotides read TGTGCCAGCAGCTTAGTTGCAGGGATGGCCTACAATGAGCAGTTCTTC.

The sample holds a few counts of this clonotype. The chain links TRBV7-9 to TRBJ2-5; TRBD1 agrees at 8 bases. The CDR3 extends over 14 amino acids. The trim removed 4 bases at V and 4 bases at J, leaving 5 bases unmatched. Looked up from germline, CDR1 is SEHNR and CDR2 is FQNEAQ (reference sequence). In nucleotides, the CDR3 is TGTGCCAGCAGCTGGACAGGGCGCGGAGAGACCCAGTACTTC. This sequence encodes CASSWTGRGETQYF.

This clonotype has at least ten counts. One end of the junction does not line up with germline, which may come from a read error. V is TRBV12-3 or TRBV12-4 and J is TRBJ1-2; 7 bases agree with TRBD1. This CDR3 is 12 amino acids long. The CDR3 protein is CASSKRQGLLDF. CDR3 DNA sequence: TGTGCCAGCAGTAAAAGACAGGGCCTGTTGGACTTC.

In its sample, this clonotype was seen a few times. The rearrangement uses TRBV7-9 and TRBJ2-1, with TRBD2 identical over 12 bases. The CDR3 is made up of 16 amino acids. Germline V gene lookup returns CDR1 SEHNR and CDR2 FQNEAQ (reference sequence). J gave up 2 bases and V 5 bases, and 4 bases lay outside the gene matches. The CDR3 sequence is CASSGLAGGAYNEQFF. The CDR3 nucleotides are TGTGCCAGCAGCGGTCTAGCGGGAGGGGCCTACAATGAGCAGTTCTTC.